One TCR beta chain is described in this entry. This sample stems from a study of OX40 agonist ivuxolimab in advanced cancers. Generated by immunoSEQ multiplex PCR, the TCRdb table keeps only in-frame clones and is missing some. Here the sample spans 81,000 or so clones, 85% to 90% being singletons. Trimming removed 5 bases at V and 1 base at J, with 8 bases between. CDR1 and CDR2 from the germline V gene are SGHTA and FQGNSA. This CDR3 has 13 amino acids. Sequenced here: CD4+ or CD8+ T cells sorted from blood, sampled in a trial of the OX40 agonist ivuxolimab. The chain couples TRBV7-2 to TRBJ2-5; a possible D gene is TRBD1 (5 bases). This TCR was recovered from an adult with an advanced solid tumor such as melanoma, head and neck, liver or kidney cancer. CDR3 nucleotide sequence: TGTGCCAGCAGCCGACAGCTCCAAGAGACCCAGTACTTC. The encoded protein is CASSRQLQETQYF.